This is a list of T cell receptor beta chains from one sample in a study of T cell responses to AZD1222 COVID-19 vaccine. TCRdb's table, derived via immunoSEQ multiplex PCR, lists solely in-frame clones and lacks some. The sample consists of some 200,000 clones, 80% to 95% of them appearing once. The sample was peripheral blood, taken 28 days after the second AZD1222 dose. These receptors came from an adult who received the AZD1222 COVID-19 vaccine. CDR3s include the opening cysteine and the closing phenylalanine or tryptophan. A D gene is named only where the DNA matches it firmly. For some rows the clone size is stated as once, few or many, or as a class when expanded; others skip it.

j_call clone_size d_call v_call cdr3_aa cdr3_nt
TRBJ2-7 . TRBD2 TRBV7-2 CASSFRGGSYEQYF TGTGCCAGCAGCTTTCGGGGGGGATCCTACGAGCAGTACTTC
TRBJ1-2 . TRBD1 TRBV13 CASSLGPAGGYGYTF TGTGCCAGCAGCTTGGGCCCGGCAGGGGGATATGGCTACACCTTC
TRBJ1-3 . . TRBV3-1/TRBV3-2 CASSRDNAGNTIYF TGTGCCAGCAGCAGGGACAATGCTGGAAACACCATATATTTT
TRBJ2-2 . . TRBV9 CASSAELGTGELFF TGTGCCAGCAGCGCCGAGCTGGGCACCGGGGAGCTGTTTTTT
TRBJ2-7 . . TRBV18 CASSTQGISYEQYF TGTGCCAGCTCGACTCAGGGGATCTCCTACGAGCAGTACTTC
TRBJ2-5 . TRBD1 TRBV19 CASSPGTGGSETQYF TGTGCCAGTAGCCCCGGGACAGGGGGCTCGGAGACCCAGTACTTC
TRBJ1-5 . . TRBV6-2/TRBV6-3 CASSYTRDQPQHF TGTGCCAGCAGTTACACGAGGGATCAGCCCCAGCATTTT
TRBJ2-1 once TRBD1 TRBV7-9 CASSSGQGVYNEQFF TGTGCCAGCAGCTCGGGACAGGGGGTCTACAATGAGCAGTTCTTC
TRBJ1-1 . . TRBV4-2 CASSQEMNTEAFF TGTGCCAGCAGCCAAGAGATGAACACTGAAGCTTTCTTT
TRBJ2-7 . TRBD1 TRBV27 CASSKKTGTGFEQYF TGTGCCAGCAGTAAAAAAACCGGGACAGGGTTCGAGCAGTACTTC
TRBJ2-7 . . TRBV6-5 CASCLGTYEQYF TGTGCCAGCTGCCTGGGCACCTACGAGCAGTACTTC
TRBJ2-7 . TRBD1 TRBV5-4 CASSLDRDSYEQYF TGTGCCAGCAGCCTGGACAGGGACTCCTACGAGCAGTACTTC
TRBJ1-3 once . TRBV19 CASSRREIQGRSSGNTIYF TGTGCCAGTAGTAGGCGGGAGATACAGGGCCGATCCTCTGGAAACACCATATATTTT
TRBJ2-3 once TRBD2 TRBV5-1 CASSSRGAVPDTQYF TGCGCCAGCAGCTCGCGGGGGGCTGTCCCAGATACGCAGTATTTT
TRBJ1-2 . . TRBV6-5 CASSPGSPASYTF TGTGCCAGCAGCCCCGGCTCACCCGCCAGCTACACCTTC
TRBJ1-2 . . TRBV7-8 CASSLPGLIGGYTF TGTGCCAGCAGCTTGCCGGGACTCATAGGTGGCTACACCTTC
TRBJ1-5 . . TRBV4-2 CASSQEARGLTYSNQPQHF TGTGCCAGCAGCCAAGAAGCTCGCGGGTTAACTTATAGCAATCAGCCCCAGCATTTT
TRBJ1-6 . . TRBV7-8 CASSLALGRSSSYNSPLHF TGTGCCAGCAGCTTAGCGCTGGGGAGATCGAGCTCCTATAATTCACCCCTCCACTTT
TRBJ2-1 . . TRBV13 CASSLSPEYNEQFF TGTGCCAGCAGCTTAAGCCCCGAGTACAATGAGCAGTTCTTC
TRBJ2-5 . . TRBV2 CASSGGAETQYF TGTGCCAGCAGTGGAGGGGCGGAGACCCAGTACTTC
TRBJ1-4 . . TRBV5-1 CASSLGRGEKLFF TGCGCCAGCAGCTTGGGGCGTGGGGAAAAACTGTTTTTT
TRBJ2-1 once . TRBV1 CTSSQDWQEDEQFF TGCACCAGCAGCCAAGATTGGCAGGAGGATGAGCAGTTCTTC
TRBJ1-2 . . TRBV9 CASSVGTSHGYTF TGTGCCAGCAGCGTTGGAACGTCTCATGGCTACACCTTC
TRBJ1-2 . . TRBV2 CASSGVVGRANYGYTF TGTGCCAGCAGTGGAGTGGTTGGTCGGGCTAACTATGGCTACACCTTC
TRBJ1-1 . TRBD1 TRBV6-5 CASSPRDRGNTEAFF TGTGCCAGCAGCCCGAGAGACAGGGGGAACACTGAAGCTTTCTTT
TRBJ1-5 . . TRBV29-1 CSVVGPGSNQPQHF TGCAGCGTTGTTGGCCCTGGAAGCAATCAGCCCCAGCATTTT
TRBJ1-1 . . TRBV27 CASSLGLKGEAFF TGTGCCAGCAGTTTAGGACTCAAGGGTGAAGCTTTCTTT